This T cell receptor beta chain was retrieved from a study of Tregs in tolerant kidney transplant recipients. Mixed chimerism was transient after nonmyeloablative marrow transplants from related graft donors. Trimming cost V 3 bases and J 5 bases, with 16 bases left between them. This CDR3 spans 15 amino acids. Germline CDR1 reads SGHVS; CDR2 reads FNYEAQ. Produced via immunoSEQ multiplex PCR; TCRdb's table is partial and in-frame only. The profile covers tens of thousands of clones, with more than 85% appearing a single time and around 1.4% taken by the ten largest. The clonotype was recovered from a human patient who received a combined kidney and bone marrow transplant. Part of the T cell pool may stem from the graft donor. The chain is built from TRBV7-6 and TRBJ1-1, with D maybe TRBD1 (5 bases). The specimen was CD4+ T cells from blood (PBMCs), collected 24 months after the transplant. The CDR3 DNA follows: TGTGCCAGCAGCTTCAATCGGCCAGGGCATACTGAAGCTTTCTTT. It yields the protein CASSFNRPGHTEAFF.